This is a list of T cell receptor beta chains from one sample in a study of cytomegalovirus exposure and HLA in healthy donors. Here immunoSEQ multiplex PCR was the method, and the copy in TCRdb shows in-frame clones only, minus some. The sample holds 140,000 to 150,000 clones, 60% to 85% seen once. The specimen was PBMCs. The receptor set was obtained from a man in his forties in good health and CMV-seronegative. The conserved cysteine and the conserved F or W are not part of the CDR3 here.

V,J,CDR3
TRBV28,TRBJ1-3,ASSTGAGNTIY
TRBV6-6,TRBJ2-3,ASSYTPGLVTQY
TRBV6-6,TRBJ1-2,ASSQGGVNYGYT
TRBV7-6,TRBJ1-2,ASSPDRDYGYT
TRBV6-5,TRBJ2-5,ASSSSGAFQETQY
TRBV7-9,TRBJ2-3,ASSPREGYTDTQY
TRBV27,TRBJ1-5,ASRSTGVGHSNQPQH
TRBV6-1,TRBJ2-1,ASTPRDQRGNEQF
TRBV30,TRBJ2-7,AWGSTYEQY
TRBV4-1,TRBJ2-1,ASSIMSGTSGGAQF
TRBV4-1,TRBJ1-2,ASSRPTSLYGYT
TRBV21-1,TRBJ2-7,ASSPRQGRNDEQY
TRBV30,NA,AWSYDRRYEQY
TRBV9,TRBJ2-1,ASSVDAGGYNEQF
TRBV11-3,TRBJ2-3,ASSPGQGTTDTQY
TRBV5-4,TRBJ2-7,ASSSGLAGSSYEQY
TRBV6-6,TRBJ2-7,ASSYLNREQY
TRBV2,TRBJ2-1,ASSEYIYNEQF
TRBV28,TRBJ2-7,ASSPPTGVGEQY
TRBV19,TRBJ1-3,ASRIAGGNTIY
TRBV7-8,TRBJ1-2,ASSLALDRGRPYT
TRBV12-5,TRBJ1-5,ASGPVDRAFNQPQH
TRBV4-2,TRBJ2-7,ASSLRDRGCEQY
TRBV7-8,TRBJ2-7,ASSTPTEQY
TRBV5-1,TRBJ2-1,ASSPEGSGSSYNEQF
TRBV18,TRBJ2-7,ASSPPARANEQY
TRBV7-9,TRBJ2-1,ASSSLTGVGTYNEQF
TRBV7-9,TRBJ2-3,ASNDRGDTDTQY
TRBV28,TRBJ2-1,ASSPNRDREYNEQF
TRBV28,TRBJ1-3,ASKEGLSGNTIY
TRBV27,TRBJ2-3,ASSLDRATDTQY
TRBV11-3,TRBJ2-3,ASSLGTSGRAPDTQY
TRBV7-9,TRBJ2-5,SSSFQPGQGFQETQY
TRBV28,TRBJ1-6,ASTSGDSPLH
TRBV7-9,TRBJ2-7,ASSLSGRERVNEQY
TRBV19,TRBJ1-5,ASSTTGVYNQPQH
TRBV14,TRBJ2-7,ASSQTTGFTEQY
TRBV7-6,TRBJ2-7,ASSLSAGSYEQY
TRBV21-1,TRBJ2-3,ASSKEAGGTLTDTQY
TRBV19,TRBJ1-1,ASRPPQQGGNTEAF
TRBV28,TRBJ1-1,ASSSGGNTEAF
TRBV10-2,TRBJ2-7,ASSADFDDYVEQY
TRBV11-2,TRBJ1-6,ASSLGQYNSPLH
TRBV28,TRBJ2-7,ASSVPNSYEQY
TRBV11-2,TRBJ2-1,ASSLDGGGALEQF
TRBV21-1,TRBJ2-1,ASSKGGQGLLINEQF
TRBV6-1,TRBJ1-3,ASQEDTIY
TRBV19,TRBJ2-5,ASSAASPFTGLAGGLETQY
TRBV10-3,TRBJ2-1,AISESREDYNEQF
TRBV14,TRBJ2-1,ASSRDPSGYNEQF
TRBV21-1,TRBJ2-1,ASSKGDNYNEQF